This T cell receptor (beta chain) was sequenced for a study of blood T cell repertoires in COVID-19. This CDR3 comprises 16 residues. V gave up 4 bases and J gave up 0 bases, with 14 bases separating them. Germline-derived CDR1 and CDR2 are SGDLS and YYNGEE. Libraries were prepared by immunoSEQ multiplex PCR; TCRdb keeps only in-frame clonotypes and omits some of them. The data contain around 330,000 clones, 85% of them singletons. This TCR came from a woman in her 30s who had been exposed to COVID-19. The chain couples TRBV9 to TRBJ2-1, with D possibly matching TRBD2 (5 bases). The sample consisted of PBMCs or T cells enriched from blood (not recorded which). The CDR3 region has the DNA TGTGCCAGCAGCCGACTTAGCGTCCGCTCCTACAATGAGCAGTTCTTC. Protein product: CASSRLSVRSYNEQFF.